These T cell receptor beta chains were read from a single sample in a study of cytomegalovirus exposure and HLA in healthy donors. The repertoire was sequenced with immunoSEQ multiplex PCR; TCRdb's copy has only in-frame clones and lacks some. The sample records 100,000 to 150,000 clones, 95% to 96% being singletons. Material for sequencing was PBMCs. Every receptor here comes from a man aged 18 to 30 in good health and CMV-seronegative. Both conserved end residues are part of each CDR3. D genes are given only for firm matches. Rows give clone size only sometimes, using once, few, many, or a class for an expanded clone.

size: .; V: TRBV4-1; D: .; J: TRBJ2-7; DNA: TGCGCCAGCAGCCACGGGGGCCCTAGCGGAACCTACGAGCAGTACTTC; CDR3: CASSHGGPSGTYEQYF
size: .; V: TRBV10-3; D: TRBD1; J: TRBJ2-6; DNA: TGTGCCACCCACAGGGGGACAGGGATCTCTGGGGCCAACGTCCTGACTTTC; CDR3: CATHRGTGISGANVLTF
size: .; V: TRBV14; D: .; J: TRBJ2-1; DNA: TGTGCCAGCAGCCAAGCGCGGGGTAGCTACAATGAGCAGTTCTTC; CDR3: CASSQARGSYNEQFF
size: once; V: TRBV11-2; D: TRBD2; J: TRBJ2-2; DNA: TGTGCCAGCACCATGGCTCTCGCGGGAGGAGGTACCGGGGAGCTGTTTTTT; CDR3: CASTMALAGGGTGELFF
size: once; V: TRBV4-1; D: .; J: TRBJ2-3; DNA: TGCGCCAGCAGCCAAGAGAGCGTCCCCACGCAGTATTTT; CDR3: CASSQESVPTQYF
size: .; V: TRBV11-3; D: TRBD1; J: TRBJ2-7; DNA: TGTGCCAGCAGCTCAACAGGACAGGGGGGAGACGAGCAGTACTTC; CDR3: CASSSTGQGGDEQYF
size: .; V: TRBV6-5; D: .; J: TRBJ1-2; DNA: TGTGCCACCGGGGGGGTTAACGGGGGCTACACCTTC; CDR3: CATGGVNGGYTF
size: .; V: TRBV25-1; D: .; J: TRBJ2-3; DNA: TGTGCCAGCAGGGAGCATGGGACAGATACGCAGTATTTT; CDR3: CASREHGTDTQYF
size: .; V: TRBV11-3; D: TRBD2; J: TRBJ2-1; DNA: TGTGCCAGCAGCTTAGGCAGACGGGCGGGAGGGAGGAACAATGAGCAGTTCTTC; CDR3: CASSLGRRAGGRNNEQFF
size: .; V: TRBV5-1; D: .; J: TRBJ2-3; DNA: TGCGCCAGCAGCTTGGTTGGGGAGCATACGCAGTATTTT; CDR3: CASSLVGEHTQYF
size: .; V: TRBV7-8; D: .; J: TRBJ1-1; DNA: TGTGCCAGCAGCTCGGAAAAGGGACACTACACTGAAGCTTTCTTT; CDR3: CASSSEKGHYTEAFF
size: .; V: TRBV28; D: TRBD1; J: TRBJ1-1; DNA: TGTGCCAGCAGTTCCAGGGGGGTAGGGAACACTGAAGCTTTCTTT; CDR3: CASSSRGVGNTEAFF
size: .; V: TRBV28; D: .; J: TRBJ1-2; DNA: TGTGCCAGCAGTCCAGGGACGGGAGCTAACTATGGCTACACCTTC; CDR3: CASSPGTGANYGYTF
size: once; V: TRBV9; D: .; J: TRBJ1-2; DNA: TGTGCCAGCAGCGTAGCTCGGAGCCCGGAGGGCTACACCTTC; CDR3: CASSVARSPEGYTF
size: .; V: TRBV18; D: .; J: TRBJ1-1; DNA: TGTGCCAGCTCACCAGAGGGAGGGGGATACGACACTGAAGCTTTCTTT; CDR3: CASSPEGGGYDTEAFF
size: .; V: TRBV30; D: .; J: TRBJ1-2; DNA: TGTGCCTGGAGTGTACAGAGATCTAACTATGGCTACACCTTC; CDR3: CAWSVQRSNYGYTF
size: .; V: TRBV11-3; D: TRBD1; J: TRBJ1-5; DNA: TGTGCCAGCAGCCTACAGGGGAACAATCAGCCCCAGCATTTT; CDR3: CASSLQGNNQPQHF
size: .; V: TRBV5-1; D: .; J: TRBJ1-1; DNA: TGCGCCAGCAGCGCTCTCGGAGGGAACACTGAAGCTTTCTTT; CDR3: CASSALGGNTEAFF
size: .; V: TRBV2; D: .; J: TRBJ2-7; DNA: TGTGCCAGCAGTGAGGGTGGCAGGGGTTACGAGCAGTACTTC; CDR3: CASSEGGRGYEQYF
size: .; V: TRBV6-5; D: .; J: TRBJ2-3; DNA: TGTGCCAGCAGTCCCCGCGGGACCCCAAATACGCAGTATTTT; CDR3: CASSPRGTPNTQYF
size: .; V: TRBV30; D: .; J: TRBJ1-3; DNA: TGTGCCTGGACTAGAGGAGGTGGAAACACCATATATTTT; CDR3: CAWTRGGGNTIYF
size: .; V: TRBV18; D: .; J: TRBJ2-7; DNA: TGTGCCAGCTCACCATCAAACTCCCCTCACTACGAGCAGTACTTC; CDR3: CASSPSNSPHYEQYF
size: .; V: TRBV9; D: .; J: TRBJ2-1; DNA: TGTGCCAGCAGCGTAGTACGGGGGTCATACAATGAGCAGTTCTTC; CDR3: CASSVVRGSYNEQFF
size: .; V: TRBV28; D: TRBD2; J: TRBJ2-7; DNA: TGTGCCAGCAGTTCGGCCCGAGGACTAGCGGACTCCTACGAGCAGTACTTC; CDR3: CASSSARGLADSYEQYF
size: .; V: TRBV4-1; D: .; J: TRBJ2-6; DNA: TGCGCCAGCAGCCAAGTAATCTCTGGGGCCAACGTCCTGACTTTC; CDR3: CASSQVISGANVLTF
size: .; V: TRBV7-6; D: TRBD2; J: TRBJ2-7; DNA: TGTGCCAGCAGCCCCCAGGCCAGCGGGAGTGACGTCGAGCAGTACTTC; CDR3: CASSPQASGSDVEQYF
size: .; V: TRBV6-5; D: .; J: TRBJ2-2; DNA: TGTGCCACCTCCCAAGAGACACCCGGGGAGCTGTTTTTT; CDR3: CATSQETPGELFF
size: .; V: TRBV21-1; D: .; J: TRBJ1-4; DNA: TGTGCCAGCAGCTTCCACAGGGGGCGTTTCGGGGCTAATGAAAAACTGTTTTTT; CDR3: CASSFHRGRFGANEKLFF
size: once; V: TRBV5-1; D: TRBD2; J: TRBJ2-1; DNA: TGCGCCAGCAGCTTGAGACTAGCCCCGAGCTCCTACAATGAGCAGTTCTTC; CDR3: CASSLRLAPSSYNEQFF
size: .; V: TRBV7-2; D: TRBD1; J: TRBJ2-1; DNA: TGTGCCAGCAGCTTTAACGACAGGGTTGGGCAGTTCTTC; CDR3: CASSFNDRVGQFF
size: .; V: TRBV28; D: .; J: TRBJ1-1; DNA: TGTGCCAGCAGTGCGGGCCGGGTAACGTCTTGGGCTTTCTTT; CDR3: CASSAGRVTSWAFF
size: few; V: TRBV5-5; D: TRBD1; J: TRBJ1-1; DNA: TGTGCCAGCAGCCCGGATCTTATGGACAGGGGCGCTGAAGCTTTCTTT; CDR3: CASSPDLMDRGAEAFF
size: .; V: TRBV19; D: TRBD1; J: TRBJ1-5; DNA: TGTGCCAGTAGTACCACAGGGGGTCGTAATCAGCCCCAGCATTTT; CDR3: CASSTTGGRNQPQHF
size: .; V: TRBV9; D: .; J: TRBJ2-2; DNA: TGTGCCAGCAGCGTAGCTACCCCCGGGGAGCTGTTTTTT; CDR3: CASSVATPGELFF
size: .; V: TRBV5-6; D: .; J: TRBJ2-3; DNA: TGTGCCAGCAGCTTGGACTTCACAGATACGCAGTATTTT; CDR3: CASSLDFTDTQYF
size: .; V: TRBV19; D: .; J: TRBJ1-5; DNA: TGTGCCAGTATCCCGGCAGGGTTTAGCAATCAGCCCCAGCATTTT; CDR3: CASIPAGFSNQPQHF
size: .; V: TRBV11-3; D: .; J: TRBJ2-1; DNA: TGTGCCAGCAGCGGGAGGGGGGGGAGCGATGAGCAGTTCTTC; CDR3: CASSGRGGSDEQFF
size: .; V: TRBV7-2; D: .; J: TRBJ2-5; DNA: TGTGCCAGCAGCTTAGCGGGAGCCAGGGAGACCCAGTACTTC; CDR3: CASSLAGARETQYF
size: once; V: TRBV2; D: TRBD2; J: TRBJ2-1; DNA: TGTGCCAGCAGTGGGGGTAGCGGGAGACGAGGTGAGCAGTTCTTC; CDR3: CASSGGSGRRGEQFF
size: .; V: TRBV4-1; D: TRBD2; J: TRBJ2-1; DNA: TGCGCCAGCAGCCAAGGGGGACTAGCGGGTTCTAGCTCCTACAATGAGCAGTTCTTC; CDR3: CASSQGGLAGSSSYNEQFF
size: .; V: TRBV6-1; D: .; J: TRBJ2-1; DNA: TGTGCCAGCAGGGAGGGACTGAGCTCCTACAATGAGCAGTTCTTC; CDR3: CASREGLSSYNEQFF
size: .; V: TRBV7-2; D: .; J: TRBJ1-5; DNA: TGTGCCAGCAGCTTAGGTCAGGGCAATCAGCCCCAGCATTTT; CDR3: CASSLGQGNQPQHF
size: once; V: TRBV7-2; D: .; J: TRBJ2-7; DNA: TGTGCCAGCAGCTTAATAGGGGCCCAACACGAGCAGTACTTC; CDR3: CASSLIGAQHEQYF
size: .; V: TRBV2; D: .; J: TRBJ2-5; DNA: TGTGCCAGCAGTGAAATTGGACCACGGGGAGAGACCCAGTACTTC; CDR3: CASSEIGPRGETQYF
size: once; V: TRBV27; D: .; J: TRBJ1-1; DNA: TGTGCCAGCACCCGGGGGTGGAACACTGAAGCTTTCTTT; CDR3: CASTRGWNTEAFF
size: .; V: TRBV13; D: TRBD2; J: TRBJ2-7; DNA: TGTGCCAGCAGCTCCGAGCGGGGGTCCTACGAGCAGTACTTC; CDR3: CASSSERGSYEQYF
size: .; V: TRBV27; D: TRBD2; J: TRBJ2-1; DNA: TGTGCCAGCAGTTCCCCAGCGGGAGGGCCCGACAATGAGCAGTTCTTC; CDR3: CASSSPAGGPDNEQFF
size: .; V: TRBV4-1; D: TRBD1; J: TRBJ1-1; DNA: TGCGCCAGCAGAGGTGCCAGGGGGACTCCGCCTGAAGCTTTCTTT; CDR3: CASRGARGTPPEAFF
size: .; V: TRBV18; D: .; J: TRBJ2-1; DNA: TGTGCCAGCTCACCACTGTTTGGTACAGGGATCGAGTACAATGAGCAGTTCTTC; CDR3: CASSPLFGTGIEYNEQFF
size: .; V: TRBV27; D: TRBD1; J: TRBJ1-1; DNA: TGTGCCAGCAGTTTAAAGGTTCCAGGGGGTTTATTTAACACTGAAGCTTTCTTT; CDR3: CASSLKVPGGLFNTEAFF
size: .; V: TRBV27; D: TRBD1; J: TRBJ2-7; DNA: TGTGCCAGCAGCCGGACAGGGGGAGGCGAGCAGTACTTC; CDR3: CASSRTGGGEQYF
size: .; V: TRBV14; D: .; J: TRBJ2-1; DNA: TGTGCCAGCAGCCTTGGGACTTTCCTGGGTGAGCAGTTCTTC; CDR3: CASSLGTFLGEQFF
size: .; V: TRBV13; D: .; J: TRBJ2-2; DNA: TGTGCCAGCAGCTTATACCCCTTGACTACCGCCGGGGAGCTGTTTTTT; CDR3: CASSLYPLTTAGELFF
size: .; V: TRBV4-2; D: .; J: TRBJ2-1; DNA: TGTGCCAGCAGCCAAGTGAGGGAAGGCAATGAGCAGTTCTTC; CDR3: CASSQVREGNEQFF
size: .; V: TRBV27; D: TRBD1; J: TRBJ1-5; DNA: TGTGCCAGCAGTTTCCGGACTCCCCGGGACAGGACGGTTAGCAATCAGCCCCAGCATTTT; CDR3: CASSFRTPRDRTVSNQPQHF
size: .; V: TRBV29-1; D: TRBD2; J: TRBJ2-3; DNA: TGCAGCATCGCCCTCTCCGGGAGGACAGATACGCAGTATTTT; CDR3: CSIALSGRTDTQYF